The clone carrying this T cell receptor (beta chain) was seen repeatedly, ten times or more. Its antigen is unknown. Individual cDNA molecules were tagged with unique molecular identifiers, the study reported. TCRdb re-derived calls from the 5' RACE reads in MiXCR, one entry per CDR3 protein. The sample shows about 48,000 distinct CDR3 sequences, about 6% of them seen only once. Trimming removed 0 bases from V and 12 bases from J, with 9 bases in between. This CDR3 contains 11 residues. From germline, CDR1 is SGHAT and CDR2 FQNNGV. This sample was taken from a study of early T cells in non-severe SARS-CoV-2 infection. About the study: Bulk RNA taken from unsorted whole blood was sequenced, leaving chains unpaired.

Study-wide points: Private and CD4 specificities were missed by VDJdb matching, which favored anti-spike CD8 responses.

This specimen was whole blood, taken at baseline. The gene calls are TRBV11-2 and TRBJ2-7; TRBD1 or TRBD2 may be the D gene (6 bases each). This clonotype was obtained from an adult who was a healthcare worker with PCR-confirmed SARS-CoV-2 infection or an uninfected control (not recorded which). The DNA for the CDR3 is TGTGCCAGCAGCTTAGATCGGGGGCCGTACTTC. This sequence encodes CASSLDRGPYF.